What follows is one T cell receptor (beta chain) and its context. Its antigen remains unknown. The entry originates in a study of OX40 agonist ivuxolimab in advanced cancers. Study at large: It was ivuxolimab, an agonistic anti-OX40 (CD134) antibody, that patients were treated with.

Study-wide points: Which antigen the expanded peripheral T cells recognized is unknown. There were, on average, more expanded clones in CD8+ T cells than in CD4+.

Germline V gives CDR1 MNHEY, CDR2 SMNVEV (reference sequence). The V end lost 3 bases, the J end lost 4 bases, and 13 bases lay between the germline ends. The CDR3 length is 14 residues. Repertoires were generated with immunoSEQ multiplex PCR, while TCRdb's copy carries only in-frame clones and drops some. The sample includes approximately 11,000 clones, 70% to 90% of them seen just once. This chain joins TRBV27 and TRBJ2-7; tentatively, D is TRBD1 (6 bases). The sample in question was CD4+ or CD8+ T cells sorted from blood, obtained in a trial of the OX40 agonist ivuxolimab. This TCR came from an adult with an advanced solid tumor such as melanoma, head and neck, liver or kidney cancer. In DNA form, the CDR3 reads TGTGCCAGCAGTTTCGGGGCAGGGGAATACGAGCAGTACTTC. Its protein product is CASSFGAGEYEQYF.